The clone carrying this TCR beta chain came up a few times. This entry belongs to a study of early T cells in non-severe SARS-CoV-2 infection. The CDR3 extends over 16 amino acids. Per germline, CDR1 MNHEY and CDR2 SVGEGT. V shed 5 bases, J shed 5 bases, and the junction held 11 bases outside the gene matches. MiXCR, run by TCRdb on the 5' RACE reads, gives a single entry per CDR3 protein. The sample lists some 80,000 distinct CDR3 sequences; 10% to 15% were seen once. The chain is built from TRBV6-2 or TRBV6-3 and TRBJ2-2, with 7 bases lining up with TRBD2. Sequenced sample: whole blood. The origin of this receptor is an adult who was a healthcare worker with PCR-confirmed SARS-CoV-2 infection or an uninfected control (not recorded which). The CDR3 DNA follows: TGTGCCAGCAGTACCCCCCTGGGAGGGTCAACCGGGGAGCTGTTTTTT. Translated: CASSTPLGGSTGELFF.